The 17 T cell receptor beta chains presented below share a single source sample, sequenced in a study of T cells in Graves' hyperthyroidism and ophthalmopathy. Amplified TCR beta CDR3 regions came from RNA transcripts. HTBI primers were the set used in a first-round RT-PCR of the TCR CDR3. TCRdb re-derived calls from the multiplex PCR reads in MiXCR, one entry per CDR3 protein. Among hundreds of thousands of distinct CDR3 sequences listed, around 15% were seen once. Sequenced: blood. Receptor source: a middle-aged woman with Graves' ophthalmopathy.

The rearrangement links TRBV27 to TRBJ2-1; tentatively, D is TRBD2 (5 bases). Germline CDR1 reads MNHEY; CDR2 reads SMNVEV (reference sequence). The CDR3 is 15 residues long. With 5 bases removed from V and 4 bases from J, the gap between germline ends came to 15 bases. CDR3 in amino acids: CASSTPRGLYNEQFF. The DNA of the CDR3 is TGTGCCAGCAGTACTCCTAGAGGGTTATACAATGAGCAGTTCTTC.

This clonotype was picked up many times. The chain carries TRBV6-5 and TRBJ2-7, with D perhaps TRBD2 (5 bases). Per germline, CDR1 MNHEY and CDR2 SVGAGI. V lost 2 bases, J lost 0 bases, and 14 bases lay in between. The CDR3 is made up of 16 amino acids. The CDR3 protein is CASSYPGERPSYEQYF. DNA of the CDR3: TGTGCCAGCAGTTACCCCGGGGAGAGGCCCTCCTACGAGCAGTACTTC.

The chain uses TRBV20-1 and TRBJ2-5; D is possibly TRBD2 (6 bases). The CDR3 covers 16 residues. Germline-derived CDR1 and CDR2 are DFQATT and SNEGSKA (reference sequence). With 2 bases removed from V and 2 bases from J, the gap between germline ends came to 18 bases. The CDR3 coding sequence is TGCAGTGCTAGAAGCCCGGGGACTTCTCGGCAAGAGACCCAGTACTTC. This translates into CSARSPGTSRQETQYF.

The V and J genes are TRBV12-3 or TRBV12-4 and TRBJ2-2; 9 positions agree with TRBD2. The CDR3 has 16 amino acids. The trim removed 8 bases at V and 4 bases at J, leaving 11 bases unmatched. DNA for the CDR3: TGTGCCAGCGCCGGTGCGGGAGGGCCCATCACCGGGGAGCTGTTTTTT. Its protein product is CASAGAGGPITGELFF.

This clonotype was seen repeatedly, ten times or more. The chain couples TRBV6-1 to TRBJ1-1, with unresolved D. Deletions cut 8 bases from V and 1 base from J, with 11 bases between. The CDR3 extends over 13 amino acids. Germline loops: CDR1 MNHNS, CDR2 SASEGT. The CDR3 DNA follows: TGTGCCAGCCTGAACCTAGGGAACACTGAAGCTTTCTTT. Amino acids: CASLNLGNTEAFF.

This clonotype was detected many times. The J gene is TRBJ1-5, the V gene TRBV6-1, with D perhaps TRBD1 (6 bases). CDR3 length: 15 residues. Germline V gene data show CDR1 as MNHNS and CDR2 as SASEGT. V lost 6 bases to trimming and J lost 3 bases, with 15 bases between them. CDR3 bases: TGTGCCAGCAGAGATGACAGGAGAACCAATCAGCCCCAGCATTTT. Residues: CASRDDRRTNQPQHF.

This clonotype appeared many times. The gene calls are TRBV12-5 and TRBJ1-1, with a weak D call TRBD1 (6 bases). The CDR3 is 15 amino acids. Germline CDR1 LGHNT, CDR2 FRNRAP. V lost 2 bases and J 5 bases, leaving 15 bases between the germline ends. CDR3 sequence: CASGLTRGRGTEAFF. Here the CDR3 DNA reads TGTGCTAGTGGTTTGACGCGGGGGCGGGGTACTGAAGCTTTCTTT.

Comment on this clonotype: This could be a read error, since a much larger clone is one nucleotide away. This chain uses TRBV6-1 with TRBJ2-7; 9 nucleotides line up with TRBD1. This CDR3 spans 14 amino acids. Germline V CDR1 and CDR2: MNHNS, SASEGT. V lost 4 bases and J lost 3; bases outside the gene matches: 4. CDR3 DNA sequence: TGTGCCAGCAGTGGGGGACAGGGATTCTACGAGCAGTACTTC. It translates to CASSGGQGFYEQYF.

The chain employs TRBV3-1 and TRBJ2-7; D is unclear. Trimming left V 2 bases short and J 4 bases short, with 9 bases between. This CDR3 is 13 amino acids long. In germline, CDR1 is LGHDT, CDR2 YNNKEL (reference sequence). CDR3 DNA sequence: TGTGCCAGCAGCCAATACCCGCAGTACGAGCAGTACTTC. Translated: CASSQYPQYEQYF.

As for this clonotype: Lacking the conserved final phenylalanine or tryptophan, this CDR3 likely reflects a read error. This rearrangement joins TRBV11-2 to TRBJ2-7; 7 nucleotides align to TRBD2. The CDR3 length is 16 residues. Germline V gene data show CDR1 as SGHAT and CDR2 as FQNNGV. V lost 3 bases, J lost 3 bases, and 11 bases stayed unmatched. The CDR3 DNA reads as TGTGCCAGCAGCTTGTACGCGGGAGAGGGTCGCTACGAGCAGTACTCC. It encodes CASSLYAGEGRYEQYS.

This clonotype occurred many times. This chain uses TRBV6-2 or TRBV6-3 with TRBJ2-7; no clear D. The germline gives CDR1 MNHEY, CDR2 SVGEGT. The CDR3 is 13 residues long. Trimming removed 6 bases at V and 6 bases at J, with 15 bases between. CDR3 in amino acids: CASSPPKVGEQYF. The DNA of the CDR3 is TGTGCCAGCAGCCCCCCCAAGGTGGGCGAGCAGTACTTC.

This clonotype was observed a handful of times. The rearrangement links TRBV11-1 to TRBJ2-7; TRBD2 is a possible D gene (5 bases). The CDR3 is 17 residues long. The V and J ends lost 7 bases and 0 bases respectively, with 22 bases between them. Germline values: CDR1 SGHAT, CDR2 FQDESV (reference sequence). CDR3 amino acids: CASTPLLGGLGSYEQYF. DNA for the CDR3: TGTGCCAGCACCCCTCTACTGGGCGGGTTAGGCTCCTACGAGCAGTACTTC.

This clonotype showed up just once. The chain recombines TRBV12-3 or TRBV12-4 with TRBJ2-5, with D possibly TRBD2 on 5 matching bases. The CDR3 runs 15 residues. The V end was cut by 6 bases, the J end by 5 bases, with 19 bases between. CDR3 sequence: CASRSSGNLVETQYF. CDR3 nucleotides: TGTGCCAGCAGATCTTCCGGGAACCTAGTGGAGACCCAGTACTTC.

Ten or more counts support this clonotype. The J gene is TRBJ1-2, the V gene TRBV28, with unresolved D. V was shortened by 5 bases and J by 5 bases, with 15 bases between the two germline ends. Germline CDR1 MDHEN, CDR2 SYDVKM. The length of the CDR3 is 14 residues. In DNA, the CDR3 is TGTGCCAGCAGTCAAGGAGAACGCTTATATGGCTACACCTTC. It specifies CASSQGERLYGYTF.

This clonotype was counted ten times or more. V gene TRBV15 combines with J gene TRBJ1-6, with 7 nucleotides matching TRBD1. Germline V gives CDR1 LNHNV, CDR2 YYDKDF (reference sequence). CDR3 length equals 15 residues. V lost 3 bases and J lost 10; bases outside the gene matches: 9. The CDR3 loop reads CATSRDRDSNSPLHF. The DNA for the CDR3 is TGTGCCACCAGCAGGGACCGGGACAGCAACTCACCCCTCCACTTT.

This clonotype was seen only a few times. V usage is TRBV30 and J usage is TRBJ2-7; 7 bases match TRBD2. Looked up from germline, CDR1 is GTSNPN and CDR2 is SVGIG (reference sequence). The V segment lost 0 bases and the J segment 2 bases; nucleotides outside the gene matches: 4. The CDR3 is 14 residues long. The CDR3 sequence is CAWSVAAGAYEQYF. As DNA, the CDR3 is TGTGCCTGGAGTGTAGCGGCGGGAGCCTACGAGCAGTACTTC.

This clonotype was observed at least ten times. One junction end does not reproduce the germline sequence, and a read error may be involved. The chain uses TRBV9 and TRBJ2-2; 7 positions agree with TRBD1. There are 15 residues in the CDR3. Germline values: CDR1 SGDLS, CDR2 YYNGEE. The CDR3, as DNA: TGCGCCAGCAGCGCCGGGACAGCGAACACCGGGGAGCTGTTTTTT. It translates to CASSAGTANTGELFF.